A selection of T cell receptor beta chains follows, all from one sample in a study of cytomegalovirus exposure and HLA in healthy donors. Sequenced by immunoSEQ multiplex PCR; TCRdb stores in-frame clones only, minus some. The data show about 200,000 clones, with roughly 80% seen just once and 0.22% held by the top ten. The specimen sequenced was PBMCs. The receptors come from a girl aged 2 to 9 in good health and CMV-seronegative. Both conserved end residues are part of each CDR3. Each record gives: D gene, V gene, J gene, clone size, CDR3 DNA, CDR3 protein. The D gene is left open where the match is weak. Only part of the rows carry a size: once, few, many, or a class if the clone is expanded.

D: TRBD1
V: TRBV6-1
J: TRBJ1-5
size: -
DNA: TGTGCCAGCACCGACAGGGACCGAGGGCAGCCCCAGCATTTT
CDR3: CASTDRDRGQPQHF

D: -
V: TRBV5-1
J: TRBJ1-5
size: -
DNA: TGCGCCAGCAGCCCCTCGGGGGGTGGGCAGCCCCAGCATTTT
CDR3: CASSPSGGGQPQHF

D: -
V: TRBV6-6
J: TRBJ2-1
size: -
DNA: TGTGCCAGCAGGGAGACGGGGGGCAGTTTGGCTGAGCAGTTCTTC
CDR3: CASRETGGSLAEQFF

D: -
V: TRBV2
J: TRBJ1-2
size: -
DNA: TGTGCCAGCAGTGAGGCCTCAAACTATGGCTACACCTTC
CDR3: CASSEASNYGYTF

D: TRBD2
V: TRBV9
J: TRBJ2-1
size: -
DNA: TGTGCCAGCAGCGTAATACTAGCGGGGTTCAATGAGCAGTTCTTC
CDR3: CASSVILAGFNEQFF

D: -
V: TRBV27
J: TRBJ2-7
size: -
DNA: TGTGCCAGCAGTCGGACCGGGACTTTCACTTCCGAGCAGTACTTC
CDR3: CASSRTGTFTSEQYF

D: -
V: TRBV5-1
J: TRBJ2-3
size: -
DNA: TGCGCCAGCAGCTTGGGGCAGGGATTGACAGATACGCAGTATTTT
CDR3: CASSLGQGLTDTQYF

D: -
V: TRBV6-1
J: TRBJ1-4
size: -
DNA: TGTGCCAGCCGGTCAGGAGAAAAACTGTTTTTT
CDR3: CASRSGEKLFF

D: -
V: TRBV11-2
J: TRBJ2-2
size: -
DNA: TGTGCCAGCAGCCTAAGGACAGTGAACACCGGGGAGCTGTTTTTT
CDR3: CASSLRTVNTGELFF

D: -
V: TRBV2
J: TRBJ2-1
size: -
DNA: TGTGCCAGCAGTGCGGGGACACTGAACAATGAGCAGTTCTTC
CDR3: CASSAGTLNNEQFF

D: -
V: TRBV5-4
J: TRBJ2-7
size: few
DNA: TGTGCCAGCAGCTCCACAGGGCATACCTACGAGCAGTACTTC
CDR3: CASSSTGHTYEQYF

D: -
V: TRBV2
J: TRBJ1-1
size: -
DNA: TGTGCCAGCAGTGATTTACGACTAATCCCTATGAACACTGAAGCTTTCTTT
CDR3: CASSDLRLIPMNTEAFF

D: -
V: TRBV11-2
J: TRBJ2-5
size: -
DNA: TGTGCCAGCAGCTTATTTAGCGGCCAAGAGACCCAGTACTTC
CDR3: CASSLFSGQETQYF

D: -
V: TRBV25-1
J: TRBJ1-4
size: -
DNA: TGTGCCAGCAGTGCCGTGGGGGGGGGAGGAAGCGAAAAACTGTTTTTT
CDR3: CASSAVGGGGSEKLFF

D: TRBD2
V: TRBV4-1
J: TRBJ2-3
size: few
DNA: TGCGCCAGCTCATTAGCGGGGGTCACAGATACGCAGTATTTT
CDR3: CASSLAGVTDTQYF

D: -
V: TRBV19
J: TRBJ1-2
size: -
DNA: TGTGCCAGTAGTGCCGGGACTCACCTACTAGCAGACTATGGCTACACCTTC
CDR3: CASSAGTHLLADYGYTF

D: TRBD1
V: TRBV4-1
J: TRBJ2-2
size: -
DNA: TGCGCCAGCCCCCCTCCCGTGGGACAGGCGAACACCGGGGAGCTGTTTTTT
CDR3: CASPPPVGQANTGELFF

D: -
V: TRBV7-2
J: TRBJ2-7
size: -
DNA: TGTGCCAGCAGTGGGCAGGCTGGACTTAACCCAGGGGTGTACTTC
CDR3: CASSGQAGLNPGVYF

D: -
V: TRBV19
J: TRBJ2-7
size: -
DNA: TGTGCCAGTAGTAGGGACACATCCTACGAGCAGTACTTC
CDR3: CASSRDTSYEQYF

D: -
V: TRBV27
J: TRBJ1-5
size: -
DNA: TGTGCCAGCAGTTTATACGGACAGCCGAATCAGCCCCAGCATTTT
CDR3: CASSLYGQPNQPQHF

D: -
V: TRBV5-6
J: TRBJ1-2
size: few
DNA: TGTGCCAGCAGCCCGGACAGCTATGGCTACACCTTC
CDR3: CASSPDSYGYTF

D: -
V: TRBV5-4
J: TRBJ2-1
size: -
DNA: TGTGCCAGCAGCCCGGGGGTCGCTGAGCAGTTCTTC
CDR3: CASSPGVAEQFF

D: -
V: TRBV20-1
J: TRBJ1-1
size: -
DNA: TGCAGTGCTTGGGGCCTCAACGAAGCTTTCTTT
CDR3: CSAWGLNEAFF

D: -
V: TRBV5-1
J: TRBJ2-3
size: -
DNA: TGCGCCAGCGCCCAGGCAGAAGTAGTATGGCCCGCAGATACGCAGTATTTT
CDR3: CASAQAEVVWPADTQYF

D: -
V: TRBV5-1
J: TRBJ2-5
size: few
DNA: TGCGCCAGCAGCTCCGCGGGTCTGGGAGAGACCCAGTACTTC
CDR3: CASSSAGLGETQYF

D: TRBD1
V: TRBV7-9
J: TRBJ1-2
size: -
DNA: TGTGCCAGCAGTTCACCAGGGACAGGGGGCGGTGGCTACACCTTC
CDR3: CASSSPGTGGGGYTF

D: -
V: TRBV7-9
J: TRBJ2-7
size: few
DNA: TGTGCCAGCAGCTCACTGCCGTCGGGCTCCTACGAGCAGTACTTC
CDR3: CASSSLPSGSYEQYF

D: -
V: TRBV18
J: TRBJ2-6
size: -
DNA: TGTGCCAGCTCACCCCCAAACAACAGGGTCCTAAACAACGTCCTGACTTTC
CDR3: CASSPPNNRVLNNVLTF

D: TRBD1
V: TRBV19
J: TRBJ2-1
size: -
DNA: TGTGCCAGTAGTATTGCCAGGACAGGGGGGTATGAGCAGTTCTTC
CDR3: CASSIARTGGYEQFF

D: TRBD2
V: TRBV30
J: TRBJ2-1
size: -
DNA: TGTGCCTGGAGTGCCGCGGTCGGGCTAGCGGACGAGCAGTTCTTC
CDR3: CAWSAAVGLADEQFF

D: -
V: TRBV7-9
J: TRBJ1-6
size: -
DNA: TGTTCCAGCAGCCCCCAGCAGGGAAATTCACCCCTCCACTTT
CDR3: CSSSPQQGNSPLHF

D: -
V: TRBV10-2
J: TRBJ2-5
size: -
DNA: TGCGCCAGCAGTGCGACGACTGTCCTGGCGAAGACCCAGTACTTC
CDR3: CASSATTVLAKTQYF

D: -
V: TRBV5-1
J: TRBJ2-7
size: -
DNA: TGCGCCAGCAGCTACAGACAGCAGTCCTACGAGCAGTACTTC
CDR3: CASSYRQQSYEQYF

D: TRBD1
V: TRBV27
J: TRBJ2-5
size: -
DNA: TGTGCCAGCAGAAAACAAAACAGGGGGCGGGATCAAGAGACCCAGTACTTC
CDR3: CASRKQNRGRDQETQYF

D: TRBD1
V: TRBV27
J: TRBJ1-2
size: -
DNA: TGTGCCAGCAGTTCACAGGGGGCGGGTGGCTACACCTTC
CDR3: CASSSQGAGGYTF

D: -
V: TRBV10-1
J: TRBJ2-5
size: -
DNA: TGCGCCAGCAGTGAGGCCCGGGAGACCCAGTACTTC
CDR3: CASSEARETQYF

D: TRBD2
V: TRBV29-1
J: TRBJ2-1
size: few
DNA: TGCAGCGTTGAAGATCCTAGCGGGGGCTTCACCTACAATGAGCAGTTCTTC
CDR3: CSVEDPSGGFTYNEQFF

D: -
V: TRBV6-1
J: TRBJ1-1
size: -
DNA: TGTGCCAGCAGGGAGCCTATGAACACTGAAGCTTTCTTT
CDR3: CASREPMNTEAFF

D: -
V: TRBV13
J: TRBJ2-7
size: -
DNA: TGTGCCAGCAGCTTGCGGGGTTCCTACGAGCAGTACTTC
CDR3: CASSLRGSYEQYF

D: TRBD1
V: TRBV5-5
J: TRBJ2-7
size: -
DNA: TGTGCCAGCAGTTGGACAGGGCTGGGCGAGCAGTACTTC
CDR3: CASSWTGLGEQYF

D: -
V: TRBV25-1
J: TRBJ1-4
size: -
DNA: TGTGCCAGCAGTGACATGCGCTCAACTAATGAAAAACTGTTTTTT
CDR3: CASSDMRSTNEKLFF

D: TRBD2
V: TRBV19
J: TRBJ2-3
size: -
DNA: TGTGCCAGTAGTATCGGCGGGGGGGGGAGAGATACGCAGTATTTT
CDR3: CASSIGGGGRDTQYF

D: -
V: TRBV27
J: TRBJ2-6
size: -
DNA: TGTGCCAGCACCCGCGTCGGGAGCCGGGGGTTCGGGGCCAACGTCCTGACTTTC
CDR3: CASTRVGSRGFGANVLTF

D: TRBD1
V: TRBV18
J: TRBJ1-1
size: once
DNA: TGTGGGACTTCAGGGACAGGTAACACTGAAGCTTTCTTT
CDR3: CGTSGTGNTEAFF

D: -
V: TRBV5-5
J: TRBJ2-7
size: -
DNA: TGTGCCAGCAGTGACAGATCCTACGAGCAGTACTTC
CDR3: CASSDRSYEQYF

D: -
V: TRBV27
J: TRBJ1-2
size: -
DNA: TGTGCCAGCAGTCCTCTCCCCCACAGCGGAGCTAACTATGGCTACACCTTC
CDR3: CASSPLPHSGANYGYTF

D: TRBD1
V: TRBV10-3
J: TRBJ1-5
size: few
DNA: TGTGCCATCAGTGAGTCGATTGGGACAGGGGGCGGATCGTCCCAGCATTTT
CDR3: CAISESIGTGGGSSQHF

D: -
V: TRBV6-1
J: TRBJ2-4
size: -
DNA: TGTGCCAGCTCCGACAGAGTAGCCAAAAACATTCAGTACTTC
CDR3: CASSDRVAKNIQYF

D: TRBD1
V: TRBV5-4
J: TRBJ2-7
size: -
DNA: TGTGCCAGCAGCCCCAGGGGGGGGGACAGGGCGATCAACGAGCAGTACTTC
CDR3: CASSPRGGDRAINEQYF

D: TRBD1
V: TRBV5-6
J: TRBJ1-5
size: -
DNA: TGTGCCAGCAGCCAAGACAGGGGCCTGGGGAATCAGCCCCAGCATTTT
CDR3: CASSQDRGLGNQPQHF

D: TRBD1
V: TRBV30
J: TRBJ1-5
size: -
DNA: TGTGCCTGTTCCGGGACAGGGCGGTCGAATCAGCCCCAGCATTTT
CDR3: CACSGTGRSNQPQHF

D: TRBD1
V: TRBV5-4
J: TRBJ2-7
size: -
DNA: TGTGCCAGCAGCCCCGGCGGGGCGGGCAGGGGGCGTAACGAGCAGTACTTC
CDR3: CASSPGGAGRGRNEQYF

D: -
V: TRBV5-1
J: TRBJ2-5
size: -
DNA: TGCGCCAGCAGCTTGAGAACAGAAGGGACCCAGTACTTC
CDR3: CASSLRTEGTQYF

D: -
V: TRBV28
J: TRBJ2-3
size: -
DNA: TGTGCCAGCAGTTTTCTTGCCAGGTACGCAGATACGCAGTATTTT
CDR3: CASSFLARYADTQYF

D: -
V: TRBV2
J: TRBJ1-2
size: -
DNA: TGTGCCAGCAGTAGCAGGGGTGGCTATGGCTACACCTTC
CDR3: CASSSRGGYGYTF

D: TRBD1
V: TRBV5-6
J: TRBJ1-6
size: -
DNA: TGTGCCAGCAGCTTGCCGACGACAGGGGGCATTGGTTCACCCCTCCACTTT
CDR3: CASSLPTTGGIGSPLHF

D: -
V: TRBV5-1
J: TRBJ1-6
size: -
DNA: TGCGCCAGCAGCTTGGCGGGGACTCGGTCGGATTCACCCCTCCACTTT
CDR3: CASSLAGTRSDSPLHF